The next 2 T cell receptor beta chains were all read from a single sample in a study of cytomegalovirus exposure and HLA in healthy donors. The PCR was carried out with 60 Vbeta primers and 13 Jbeta primers. The data were produced by immunoSEQ multiplex PCR, yet TCRdb's version contains in-frame clones alone and is incomplete. Of approximately 80,000 clones listed, around 70% were seen once; the top ten hold 11%. The sample consisted of PBMCs. The origin of the receptors is a woman aged 35 to 49 in good health and CMV-seropositive.

The genes are TRBV27 and TRBJ1-1; 8 bases are a match to TRBD1. The CDR3 runs 14 residues. Germline CDR1 reads MNHEY; CDR2 reads SMNVEV (reference sequence). The ends lost 5 bases at V and 1 base at J; junction bases unmatched: 3. The CDR3 loop reads CASSVRGQNTEAFF. CDR3 nucleotide sequence: TGTGCCAGCAGTGTCAGGGGGCAGAACACTGAAGCTTTCTTT.

This clone was found a few times. The chain's CDR3 is CASSAGMNYGYTF. The CDR3 DNA sequence: TGTGCCAGCAGCGCGGGAATGAACTATGGCTACACCTTC. This chain uses TRBV7-2 with TRBJ1-2; D not certain. The V and J ends lost 5 bases and 2 bases respectively, with 9 bases between them. The germline V gene has CDR1 SGHTA and CDR2 FQGNSA. This CDR3 is 13 amino acids long.